A selection of T cell receptor beta chains follows, all from one sample in a study of PD-L1 blockade in urothelial cancer. TCRdb keeps only in-frame clones here, not all; method: immunoSEQ multiplex PCR. The sample lists under 70,000 clones, roughly 90% occurring once. Sequencing used PBMCs, obtained around atezolizumab (anti-PD-L1) treatment. The receptors were gathered from a man aged 55 to 70 with urothelial cancer. Both conserved end residues are trimmed from each CDR3.

TRBV7-9 12 ASSHRESNTEAF
TRBV6-1 11 ASSEGQQETQY
TRBV6-1 13 ASREGIATNEKLF
TRBV4-1 17 ASSQDPSGTDYSNQPQH
TRBV5-1 13 ASSNSGTSGTEQY
TRBV5-8 14 ASSYTLRQGLGEQY
TRBV7-2 14 ASSDGRAGEVDTQY
TRBV30 12 AWSVGRGPYEQY
TRBV5-4 12 ASSLGTGNQPQH
TRBV5-8 12 ASSDSRGPYGYT
TRBV6-1 10 ASSDQGYEQY
TRBV30 9 AWSTRDEQY
TRBV7-2 14 ASSSGLAGSSYEQY
TRBV6-5 12 ASSYGAGWQTQY
TRBV5-1 12 ASSLVGDSTEAF
TRBV2 14 ASRTGLAGTGETQY
TRBV5-1 13 ASSLGDGYNQPQH
TRBV14 14 ASSQELRTGPYGYT
TRBV7-9 14 ASSYTQGMKTDTQY
TRBV30 14 AWSVTEPGRRDTQY
TRBV28 12 ACQPGTGRTEAF
TRBV11-3 11 ATQQGSYSPLH
TRBV29-1 11 SVVRSLGTEAF
TRBV5-1 12 ASSLDRGSGELF
TRBV2 15 ASSYGTGAPTNSPLH
TRBV5-1 13 ASSPGLAGVDEQF
TRBV30 11 AASTGPNEKLF
TRBV7-3 14 ASSPRGTSGGDTQY
TRBV9 13 ASSPGDRVEETQY
TRBV7-2 10 ASSPGEGISF
TRBV18 14 ASSLQQGASGNTIY